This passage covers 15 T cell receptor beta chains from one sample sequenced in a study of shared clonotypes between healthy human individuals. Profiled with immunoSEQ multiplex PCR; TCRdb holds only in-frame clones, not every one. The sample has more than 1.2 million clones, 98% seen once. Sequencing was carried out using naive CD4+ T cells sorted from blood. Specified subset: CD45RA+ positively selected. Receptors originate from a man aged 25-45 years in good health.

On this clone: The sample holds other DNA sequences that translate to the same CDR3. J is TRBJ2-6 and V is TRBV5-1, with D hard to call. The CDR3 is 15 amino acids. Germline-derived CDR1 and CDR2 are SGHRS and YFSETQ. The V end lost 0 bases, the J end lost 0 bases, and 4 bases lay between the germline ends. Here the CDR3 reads CASSLALSGANVLTF. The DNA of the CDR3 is TGCGCCAGCAGCTTGGCTCTCTCTGGGGCCAACGTCCTGACTTTC. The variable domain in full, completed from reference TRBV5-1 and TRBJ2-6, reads KAGVTQTPRYLIKTRGQQVTLSCSPISGHRSVSWYQQTPGQGLQFLFEYFSETQRNKGNFPGRFSGRQFSNSRSEMNVSTLELGDSALYLCASSLALSGANVLTFGAGSRLTVL.

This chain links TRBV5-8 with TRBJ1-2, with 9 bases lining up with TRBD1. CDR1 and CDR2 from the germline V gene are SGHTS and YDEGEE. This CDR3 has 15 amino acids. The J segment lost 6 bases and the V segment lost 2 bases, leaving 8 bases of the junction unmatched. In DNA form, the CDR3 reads TGTGCCAGCAGCTTAGGGGCCGGGACAGGGAATGGCTACACCTTC. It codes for CASSLGAGTGNGYTF.

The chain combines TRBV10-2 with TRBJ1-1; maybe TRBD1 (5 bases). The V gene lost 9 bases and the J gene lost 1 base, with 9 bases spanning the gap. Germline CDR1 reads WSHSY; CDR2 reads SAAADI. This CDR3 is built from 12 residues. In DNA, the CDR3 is TGCGCCAGTTCCGACAGGAACACTGAAGCTTTCTTT. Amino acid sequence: CASSDRNTEAFF.

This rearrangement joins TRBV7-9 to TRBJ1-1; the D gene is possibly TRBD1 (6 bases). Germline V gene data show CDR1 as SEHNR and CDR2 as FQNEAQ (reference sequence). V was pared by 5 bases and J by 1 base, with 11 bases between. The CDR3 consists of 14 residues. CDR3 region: CASSPRQENTEAFF. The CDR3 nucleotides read TGTGCCAGCAGCCCCAGACAGGAGAACACTGAAGCTTTCTTT.

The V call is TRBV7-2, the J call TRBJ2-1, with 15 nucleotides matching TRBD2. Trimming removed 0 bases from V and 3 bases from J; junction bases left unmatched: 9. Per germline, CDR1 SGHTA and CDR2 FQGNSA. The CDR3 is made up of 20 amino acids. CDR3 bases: TGTGCCAGCAGCTTAGCTGGGACTAGCGGGAGGAGGGACCACTACAATGAGCAGTTCTTC. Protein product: CASSLAGTSGRRDHYNEQFF.

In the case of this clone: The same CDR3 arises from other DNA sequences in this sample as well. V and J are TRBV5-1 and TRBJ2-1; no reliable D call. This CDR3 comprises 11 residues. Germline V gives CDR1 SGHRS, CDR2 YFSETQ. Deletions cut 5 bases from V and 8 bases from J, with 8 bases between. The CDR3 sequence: CASSFSDEQFF. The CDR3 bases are TGCGCCAGCAGTTTTAGTGATGAGCAGTTCTTC.

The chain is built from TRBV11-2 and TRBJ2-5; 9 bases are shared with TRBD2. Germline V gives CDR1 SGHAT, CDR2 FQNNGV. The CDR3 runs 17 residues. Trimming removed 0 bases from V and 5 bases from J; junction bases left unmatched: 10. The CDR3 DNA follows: TGTGCCAGCAGCTTAGATGGGGGTAGCGGGAGTTGGGAGACCCAGTACTTC. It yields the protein CASSLDGGSGSWETQYF.

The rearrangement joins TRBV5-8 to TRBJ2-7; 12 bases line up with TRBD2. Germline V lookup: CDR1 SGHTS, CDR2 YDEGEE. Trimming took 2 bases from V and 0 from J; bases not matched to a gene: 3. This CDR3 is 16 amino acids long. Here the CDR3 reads CASSFRTSGTSYEQYF. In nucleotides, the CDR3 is TGTGCCAGCAGCTTTCGGACTAGCGGGACCTCCTACGAGCAGTACTTC.

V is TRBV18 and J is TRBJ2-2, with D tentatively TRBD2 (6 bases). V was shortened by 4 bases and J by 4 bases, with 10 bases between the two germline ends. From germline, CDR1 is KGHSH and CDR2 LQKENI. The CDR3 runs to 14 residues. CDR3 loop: CASSHGGRTGELFF. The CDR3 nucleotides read TGTGCCAGCTCACACGGGGGACGCACCGGGGAGCTGTTTTTT.

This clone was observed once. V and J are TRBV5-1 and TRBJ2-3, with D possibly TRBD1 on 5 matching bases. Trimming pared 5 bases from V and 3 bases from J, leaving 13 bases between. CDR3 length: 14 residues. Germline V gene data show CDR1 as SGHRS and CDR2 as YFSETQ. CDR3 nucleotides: TGCGCCAGCAGGTTCCGTGGGGCAACAGATACGCAGTATTTT. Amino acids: CASRFRGATDTQYF.

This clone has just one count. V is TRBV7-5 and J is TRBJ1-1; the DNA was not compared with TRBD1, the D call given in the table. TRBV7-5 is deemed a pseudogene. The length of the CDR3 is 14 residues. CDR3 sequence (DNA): TGTGTCAGAAGCCCGGGACAACCGAACACTGAAGCTTTCTTT. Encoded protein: CVRSPGQPNTEAFF.

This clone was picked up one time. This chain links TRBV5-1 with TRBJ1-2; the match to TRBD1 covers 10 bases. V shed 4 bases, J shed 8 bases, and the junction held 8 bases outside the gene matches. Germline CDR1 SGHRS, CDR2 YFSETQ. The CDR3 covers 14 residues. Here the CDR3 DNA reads TGCGCCAGCAGCCGACAGGGGGCGCGGGAGGGCTACACCTTC. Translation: CASSRQGAREGYTF.

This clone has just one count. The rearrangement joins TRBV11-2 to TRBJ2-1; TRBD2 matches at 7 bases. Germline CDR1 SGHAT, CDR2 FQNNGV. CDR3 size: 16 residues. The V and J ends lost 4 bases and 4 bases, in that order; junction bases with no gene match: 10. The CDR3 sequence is CASSSPGGSGYNEQFF. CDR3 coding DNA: TGTGCCAGCAGCTCCCCGGGCGGGAGTGGGTACAATGAGCAGTTCTTC.

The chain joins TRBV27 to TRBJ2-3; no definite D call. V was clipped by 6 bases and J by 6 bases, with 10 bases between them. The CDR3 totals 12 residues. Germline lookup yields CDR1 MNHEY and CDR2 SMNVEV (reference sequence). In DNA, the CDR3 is TGTGCCAGCAGCCTCAGTTCGGATACGCAGTATTTT. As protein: CASSLSSDTQYF.

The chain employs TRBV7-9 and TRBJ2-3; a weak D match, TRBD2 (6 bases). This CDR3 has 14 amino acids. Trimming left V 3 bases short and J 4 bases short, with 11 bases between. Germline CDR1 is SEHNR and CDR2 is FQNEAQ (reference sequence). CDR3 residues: CASSLAGIADTQYF. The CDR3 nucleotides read TGTGCCAGCAGCTTGGCGGGAATAGCAGATACGCAGTATTTT. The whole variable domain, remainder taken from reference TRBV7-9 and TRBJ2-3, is DTGVSQNPRHKITKRGQNVTFRCDPISEHNRLYWYRQTLGQGPEFLTYFQNEAQLEKSRLLSDRFSAERPKGSFSTLEIQRTEQGDSAMYLCASSLAGIADTQYFGPGTRLTVL.